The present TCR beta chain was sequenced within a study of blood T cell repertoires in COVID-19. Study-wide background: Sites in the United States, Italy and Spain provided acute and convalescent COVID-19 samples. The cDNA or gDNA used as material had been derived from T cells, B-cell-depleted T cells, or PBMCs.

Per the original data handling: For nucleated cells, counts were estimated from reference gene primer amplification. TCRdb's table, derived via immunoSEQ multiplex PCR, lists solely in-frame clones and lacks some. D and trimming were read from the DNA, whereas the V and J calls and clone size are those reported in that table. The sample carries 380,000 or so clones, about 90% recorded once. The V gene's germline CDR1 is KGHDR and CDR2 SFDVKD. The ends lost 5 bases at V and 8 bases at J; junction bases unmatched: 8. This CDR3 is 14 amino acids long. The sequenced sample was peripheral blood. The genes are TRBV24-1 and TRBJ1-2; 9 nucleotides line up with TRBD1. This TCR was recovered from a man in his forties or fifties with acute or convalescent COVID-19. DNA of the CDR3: TGTGCCACCAGTGGTCCGGGACAGGGAAGGGGCTACACCTTC. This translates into CATSGPGQGRGYTF.